These 7 T cell receptor beta chains came from one sample sequenced in a study of PD-1 blockade in classical Hodgkin lymphoma. No patient escaped relapse after autologous stem cell transplantation, and brentuximab vedotin exposure varied. Method: immunoSEQ multiplex PCR; TCRdb's copy keeps in-frame clones and lacks some. Of 50,000 or so clones listed, just under 75% were seen once; the top ten hold approximately 16%. This material consisted of peripheral blood mononuclear cells (PBMCs), taken before the second cycle of nivolumab. These TCRs come from a human donor with classical Hodgkin lymphoma.

This chain connects TRBV28 to TRBJ2-3, with 8 bases that match TRBD2. Germline-derived CDR1 and CDR2 are MDHEN and SYDVKM. The trim removed 1 base at V and 4 bases at J, leaving 4 bases unmatched. This CDR3 contains 15 residues. CDR3 DNA sequence: TGTGCCAGCAGTTTATCCGGGGGGGTATCAGATACGCAGTATTTT. Its translation: CASSLSGGVSDTQYF.

The chain links TRBV7-9 to TRBJ1-4, with D possibly TRBD1 on 5 matching bases. The CDR3 has 13 residues. CDR1 and CDR2 (germline): SEHNR, FQNEAQ (reference sequence). Trimming removed 2 bases from V and 7 bases from J, with 8 bases in between. CDR3 protein: CASSLRGSEKLFF. The DNA for the CDR3 is TGTGCCAGCAGCTTACGGGGGAGTGAAAAACTGTTTTTT.

The chain combines TRBV19 with TRBJ1-1, with D uncertain. The CDR3 spans 14 residues. Trimming shortened V by 5 bases and J by 6 bases, and 16 bases separated the two germline ends. Germline V gives CDR1 LNHDA, CDR2 SQIVND (reference sequence). The CDR3, as DNA: TGTGCCAGTAGTGAGAGGGTAGTTGGGTCTGAAGCTTTCTTT. Its protein product is CASSERVVGSEAFF.

V usage is TRBV5-8 and J usage is TRBJ1-3, with a possible D match to TRBD1 (5 bases). Germline V lookup: CDR1 SGHTS, CDR2 YDEGEE. V lost 4 bases to trimming and J lost 2 bases, with 13 bases between them. This CDR3 has 15 residues. CDR3 nucleotide sequence: TGTGCCAGCAGCCGTTCCCCGGGACCTGGAAACACCATATATTTT. It encodes CASSRSPGPGNTIYF.

The chain uses TRBV6-5 and TRBJ2-1; no firm D call. The V and J ends lost 4 bases and 5 bases respectively, with 3 bases between them. In germline, CDR1 is MNHEY, CDR2 SVGAGI. The CDR3 has 11 amino acids. For the CDR3, the DNA is TGTGCCAGCAGTTGGAACAATGAGCAGTTCTTC. Its translation: CASSWNNEQFF.

The sample holds one count of this clone. The genes are TRBV4-3 and TRBJ1-5; 7 nucleotides agree with TRBD1. CDR1 and CDR2 from the germline V gene are LGHNA and YSLEER. The length of the CDR3 is 16 residues. V lost 0 bases, J lost 2 bases, and 4 bases stayed unmatched. As DNA, the CDR3 is TGCGCCAGCAGCCAAGAAATTGGACAGGGCAATCAGCCCCAGCATTTT. Its protein is CASSQEIGQGNQPQHF.

The chain couples TRBV28 to TRBJ2-7; 9 nucleotides agree with TRBD2. CDR3 length equals 15 residues. Germline-derived CDR1 and CDR2 are MDHEN and SYDVKM. With 3 bases clipped from V and 4 bases from J, the junction kept 7 bases outside the gene matches. For the CDR3, the DNA is TGTGCCAGCAGTTTGACTTGGCTAGCGGGATACGAGCAGTACTTC. Its translation: CASSLTWLAGYEQYF.